This TCR beta chain was observed in a study of cytomegalovirus exposure and HLA in healthy donors (TCRdb year 2017). Regarding the research as a whole: An earlier analysis of a few hundred of the donors reported 276 Gb of sequence data and 95 million to 130 million unique TCR beta sequences obtained from around 170 million T cells. Approximately 300 gigabases of sequencing data and around 88 million unique TCR sequences made up an early release that covered several hundred HLA-typed donors. Of the 300 to 500 genotyped donors, 81% were placed in the genetic ancestry cluster associated with self-reported Caucasian donors. The study aimed to test whether cataloging public T cell receptors could reveal signatures of past pathogen exposure. The study profiled the T cell repertoires of 550 to 700 subjects by immunosequencing and related them to cytomegalovirus serostatus. A separate validation cohort of roughly 110 different subjects was used in addition to the approximately 640-subject first cohort. To predict cytomegalovirus infection status, the study brought together high-throughput TCR immunosequencing, statistical association of individual TCRs with disease status, and machine learning. A later analysis re-analyzed previously published TCR beta repertoires from 666 donors and added high-resolution HLA genotyping to study TCR occurrence patterns. In the later analysis, no new phenotypic data were used to find candidate immune exposures; instead, reliance was placed on TCR beta sequences and their occurrence across donors. In an earlier analysis of about 590 of the donors, high-throughput TCR beta sequencing was used to judge whether each TCR beta V gene segment behaved as functional or pseudogenic. Donor age, sex, ethnicity and CMV serostatus were collected together with the repertoire data. Genome-wide SNP genotypes for about 65% of the 666 donors were used in a later genetic analysis, which treated that subset as a discovery cohort. Every discovery cohort repertoire had been produced on one sequencing platform. HLA typing covered class I and class II loci at four-digit resolution. Typing coverage differed by locus: A, B, C, DRB1 and DQB1 were typed in roughly 620-630 donors, DQA1 in about 550, DPA1 in nearly 610, and DPB1 in 450 to 490. Because of strong linkage in the cohort, five DR-DQ haplotypes were treated as single units for association and clustering. Among roughly 400 genotyped donors of the cohort, an average of about 240,000 unique TCR beta nucleotide sequences was sequenced per donor, of which roughly 17% were non-productive.

About this clone itself: Its binding antigen is unknown. Base qualities are not at hand, and no much larger clone is one base apart.

CDR1 and CDR2, looked up from the germline V gene, are LGHNA and YNFKEQ. From its cysteine to its phenylalanine, the CDR3 spans 18 amino acids. Only the CDR3 part of the read is kept: 54 bases, read in frame from the first base. V is cut back by 1 base and J by 0 bases, with 6 bases in the junction unmatched. General findings and caveats noted by the study authors: The earlier analysis of some 540 of the donors excluded around 17 rarely observed V segments, including chromosome 9 orphons, because counts were too low. In vitro tests confirmed that a few of the cytomegalovirus-associated TCR beta chains recognize cytomegalovirus antigens. According to a later genetic analysis, donors in an Asian-associated ancestry cluster had fewer N-insertions in productive TCRs than the approximately 650-donor mean. In a later analysis, TCR association rates were found to vary across HLA loci, with the most associated TCRs seen for DRB1 alleles and the fewest for HLA-C alleles. In an earlier analysis of 587 of the donors, most TCR beta V segments were observed in productive rearrangements about 87% or about 30% of the time, broadly matching IMGT annotations. The classifier was reported to diagnose cytomegalovirus status with high specificity and sensitivity in both the original and validation cohorts. A further reported finding was that TCR beta sequences accurately predicted the HLA-A and HLA-B alleles for most subjects in the first cohort. A later analysis found that HLA-associated TCR beta chains were more clonally expanded and had lower generation probabilities than equally common non-associated chains. The 87-base-pair reads could not distinguish some IMGT-functional V segments, including TRBV6-2 and TRBV6-3, so those segments were excluded. According to a later analysis, parvovirus B19, influenza, CMV and Epstein-Barr virus appeared linked to several top co-occurrence clusters. Because some donors lacked HLA typing at each locus, the association tests relied only on the typed subset. Correlated functional status among segregating V segments might reflect linkage disequilibrium, but an unknown experimental factor could not be ruled out. A total of fewer than 200 TCR beta chains were listed by the study as associated with cytomegalovirus. Specific HLA alleles were associated with 18,000 or so TCR beta sequences at a false discovery rate of 0.05 in a later analysis. Immune exposure information for the cohort was limited to CMV serostatus. Presence/absence analyses assumed roughly uniform sequencing depth across donors, an assumption that may not hold. A cluster of highly shared sequence variants was judged likely to be a technical artifact of the sequencing pipeline. Most CMV-associated TCR beta chains appeared to be HLA-restricted in a later analysis, and the HLA associations seemed to be driven largely by CMV exposure. A later genetic analysis associated a missense DCLRE1C variant with V-gene and J-gene trimming of TCR beta chains, and an independent cohort replicated the association. It was suggested by the authors that the approach could potentially be generalized to other disease states and immunological phenotypes. When HLA alleles, especially DR and DQ, strongly co-occurred, TCR associations were difficult to assign to individual alleles. Most TCR sequences were observed very rarely across donors, whereas some public TCRs were present in many individuals. In this cohort, only TCR beta chains were sequenced, and detectable features were limited by the absence of alpha or paired-chain data.

The library was prepared using the immunoSEQ multiplex PCR assay. For the multiplex PCR, a mixture combining 60 forward primers for TCR Vbeta segments and 13 reverse primers for TCR Jbeta segments was used. A multiplex PCR assay on genomic DNA amplified the CDR3 region of rearranged TCR beta genes. On the Illumina HiSeq System, the amplified TCR beta libraries were sequenced as 87-base-pair reads. On the study's bioinformatics: A later analysis tallied about 77 million unique TCR beta chains across the approximately 670 repertoires, and approximately 11 million of those chains were shared by two or more donors. To remove PCR and sequencing errors, raw reads were error-corrected and collapsed into unique sequences using a nearest-neighbor algorithm that merged closely related sequences. CDR3 sequences were aligned to IMGT reference sequences to assign V, D and J gene segments. Each retained sequence needed at least a six-nucleotide match to both a V gene segment and a J gene segment. Rearrangements were classified as productive when the CDR3 lacked stop codons and remained in frame with V and J, and all other rearrangements were classified as non-productive. Following IMGT convention, CDR3 was defined as the stretch from the second conserved V-encoded cysteine up to the conserved J-encoded phenylalanine. The earlier analysis of a few hundred of the donors excluded any sequence lacking an unambiguous match to a single V gene segment. In an earlier analysis of a few hundred of the donors, V segments were called functional above 56.7% productive rearrangements and were called segregating when the between-donor standard deviation exceeded 5%. A statistical classification framework was developed to diagnose cytomegalovirus status using the catalog of TCR beta chain sequences. In a later analysis, TCR nucleotide sequences were compared against IMGT/GENE-DB human TR gene sequences so that V and J genes could be assigned. A later analysis assigned CDR3 sequences and most-parsimonious VDJ recombination scenarios with the TCRdist pipeline. In a later analysis, each TCR beta chain was defined by its CDR3 amino acid sequence together with its V-gene family, and reads lacking a unique V-gene family were excluded. To address suspected cross-contamination and a sequencing artifact, a later analysis removed over 500 highly shared, low-generation-probability nucleotide sequences. A later analysis calculated a clonal expansion index for each public chain from normalized within-repertoire ranks of inferred template counts. In a later analysis, generation probabilities were computed with a VDJ recombination model fitted to out-of-frame rearrangements, and the resulting probabilities were checked against IGoR. A later analysis scored TCR-TCR, TCR-HLA and TCR-CMV co-occurrence with hypergeometric tests, applying a repertoire-size bias correction to TCR pairs. In a later analysis, false discovery rates were estimated by permuting HLA or CMV assignments 20 times. In a later analysis, co-occurring TCRs were grouped using DBSCAN, and TCRdist sequence similarity was added for clustering within HLA-allele-positive subsets. Co-occurrence clustering excluded repertoires with fewer than 30,000 or more than 120,000 public chains, plus five with anomalous nucleotide sharing. Not all clones reach the TCRdb copy of this immuneACCESS table, which keeps in-frame sequences only. Checked studies attribute under half of the gap to unresolved V genes and leave the rest unexplained. Clonal size and the V and J genes are those of that table, whereas D and trimming came from the DNA. Counted in this sample were 200,000 to 250,000 clones; around 80% of them appeared once. The ten biggest clones cover roughly 2.6% of the sample.

The cohort consisted of 600 to 750 healthy bone marrow donors. Cohort members were all nominally healthy when sampled, although unrecorded immune exposures were likely present. The donor tested CMV seropositive, placing the donor among the 250 to 300 seropositive members of the cohort. Each donor provided a peripheral blood sample, and peripheral blood mononuclear cells were used for TCR beta sequencing. The Qiagen DNeasy Blood Extraction Kit was used to extract genomic DNA from the blood cell samples. The TCR was taken from a woman between 55 and 75 years old in good health and CMV-seropositive. Recombination joined TRBV4-2 with TRBJ2-3; a stretch of 11 junction bases matches TRBD2. The sequenced sample consisted of PBMCs. In nucleotides, the sequence is TGTGCCAGCAGCCAAGCTTCGACTAGCGGGGCTAGCACAGATACGCAGTATTTT. The resulting protein is CASSQASTSGASTDTQYF.